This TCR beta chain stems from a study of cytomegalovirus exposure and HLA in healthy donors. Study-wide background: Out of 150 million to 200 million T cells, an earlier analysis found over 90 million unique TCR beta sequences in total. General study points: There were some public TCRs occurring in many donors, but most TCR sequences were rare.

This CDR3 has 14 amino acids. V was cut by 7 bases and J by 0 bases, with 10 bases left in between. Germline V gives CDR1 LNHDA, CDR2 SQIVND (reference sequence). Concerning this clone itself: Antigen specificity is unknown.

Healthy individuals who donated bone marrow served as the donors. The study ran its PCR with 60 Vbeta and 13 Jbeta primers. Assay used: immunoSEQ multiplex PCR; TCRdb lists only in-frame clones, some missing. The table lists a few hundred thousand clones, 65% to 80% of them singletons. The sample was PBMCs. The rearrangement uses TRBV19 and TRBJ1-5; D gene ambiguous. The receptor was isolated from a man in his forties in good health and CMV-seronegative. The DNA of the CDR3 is TGTGCCAGTACCCCCCCCCTTAGCAATCAGCCCCAGCATTTT. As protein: CASTPPLSNQPQHF.